What follows is one T cell receptor (beta chain) and its context. Its cognate antigen is unknown. This entry belongs to a study of shared clonotypes between healthy human individuals. Regarding the study as a whole: Roughly 5% was the fraction of naive CD4 clonotypes found shared across four donors.

Naive CD45RA+ and memory CD45RA-negative subsets were split from CD4+ cells. Sequenced by immunoSEQ multiplex PCR; TCRdb stores in-frame clones only, minus some. The data show more than 2 million clones, approximately 95% seen once. Trimming left V 2 bases short and J 5 bases short, with 12 bases between. The length of the CDR3 is 14 residues. Germline V gene lookup returns CDR1 MNHNS and CDR2 SASEGT. This chain links TRBV6-1 with TRBJ2-5, with D perhaps matching TRBD1 (6 bases). The clonotype comes from a man between 18 and 29 years old in good health. The specimen was naive CD4+ T cells sorted from blood. Documented subset: CD45RA+ positively selected. CDR3 nucleotide sequence: TGTGCCAGCAGTGAATTCTACAGGGCTGAGACCCAGTACTTC. Translation: CASSEFYRAETQYF.